The 18 T cell receptor beta chains below all came from one sample that was sequenced in a study of control samples from healthy donors and cancer patients. Some clones are missing from TCRdb's copy, which holds only in-frame ones; the method was immunoSEQ multiplex PCR. Of 100,000 to 150,000 clones listed, approximately 92% were seen once; the top ten hold 2.1%. Sequenced: blood. The receptors here all came from a woman aged 50 to 65 in good health.

This chain uses TRBV10-3 with TRBJ1-1; 7 nucleotides agree with TRBD1. The CDR3 runs to 15 residues. J lost 4 bases, V lost 6 bases, and 11 bases had no gene match. In germline, CDR1 is ENHRY, CDR2 SYGVKD. The CDR3 sequence is CAISGLQGLSTEAFF. CDR3 in DNA: TGTGCCATCAGCGGACTACAGGGGCTGAGCACTGAAGCTTTCTTT.

The rearrangement links TRBV7-8 to TRBJ1-5; TRBD1 matches at 9 bases. The CDR3 covers 14 residues. The V and J ends lost 5 bases and 9 bases, in that order; junction bases with no gene match: 8. Germline V gives CDR1 SGHVS, CDR2 FQNEAQ. CDR3 protein: CASSLGQGVGPQHF. The CDR3 coding sequence is TGTGCCAGCAGCCTGGGACAGGGCGTCGGGCCCCAGCATTTT.

V gene TRBV27 combines with J gene TRBJ1-5; D uncertain. CDR3 length: 13 amino acids. The V and J ends lost 4 bases and 0 bases respectively, with 4 bases between them. Germline CDR1 is MNHEY and CDR2 is SMNVEV (reference sequence). In nucleotides, the CDR3 is TGTGCCAGCAGTTCCTATAGCAATCAGCCCCAGCATTTT. Protein sequence: CASSSYSNQPQHF.

A single count supports this clone. The chain links TRBV6-5 to TRBJ2-1; D may correspond to TRBD1 or TRBD2 (6 bases each). The CDR3 contains 16 residues. The V and J ends lost 0 bases and 3 bases respectively, with 12 bases between them. The germline CDR1 and CDR2 sequences are MNHEY and SVGAGI. This chain's CDR3 is CASSYSKGGIYNEQFF. CDR3 in DNA: TGTGCCAGCAGTTACTCGAAGGGGGGAATCTACAATGAGCAGTTCTTC.

The rearrangement links TRBV19 to TRBJ1-5, with D uncertain. The length of the CDR3 is 15 residues. V was clipped by 3 bases and J by 2 bases, with 11 bases between them. CDR1 is LNHDA and CDR2 is SQIVND in the germline V gene (reference sequence). Written as DNA, the CDR3 is TGTGCCAGTAGTATTTCCAGGACTGGCAATCAGCCCCAGCATTTT. This encodes CASSISRTGNQPQHF.

J is TRBJ2-5 and V is TRBV30; D is undetermined. Trimming stripped 1 base from V and 7 bases from J, with 10 bases between. This CDR3 contains 12 residues. CDR1 is GTSNPN and CDR2 is SVGIG in the germline V gene (reference sequence). CDR3 nucleotide sequence: TGTGCCTGGAGTGCCCTGCGCCCGACCCAGTACTTC. This codes for CAWSALRPTQYF.

The rearrangement uses TRBV28 and TRBJ1-2, with D possibly matching TRBD1 (5 bases). The germline gives CDR1 MDHEN, CDR2 SYDVKM. The CDR3 contains 17 residues. V lost 1 base, J lost 6 bases, and 21 bases lay in between. The chain's CDR3 is CASSLSAPDTETDGYTF. DNA of the CDR3: TGTGCCAGCAGTTTATCCGCCCCGGACACGGAAACCGATGGCTACACCTTC.

This sequence joins TRBV2 and TRBJ2-2; D is tentatively TRBD1 or TRBD2 (5 bases each). CDR3 length equals 16 residues. The V end lost 7 bases, the J end lost 2 bases, and 17 bases lay between the germline ends. Germline-derived CDR1 and CDR2 are SNHLY and FYNNEI. The CDR3 here is CASISGPGRNTGELFF. The CDR3 DNA sequence: TGTGCCAGCATCAGTGGGCCGGGGCGAAACACCGGGGAGCTGTTTTTT.

The genes are TRBV6-4 and TRBJ1-6, with D perhaps matching TRBD1 (5 bases). V shed 4 bases and J shed 7 bases, with 23 bases lying between them. The germline V gene has CDR1 MRHNA and CDR2 SNTAGT. The length of the CDR3 is 18 residues. CDR3 sequence reads: CASSGEPGGSGVNSPLHF. Written as DNA, the CDR3 is TGTGCCAGCAGTGGTGAGCCGGGGGGGAGTGGGGTGAATTCACCCCTCCACTTT.

This rearrangement joins TRBV15 to TRBJ2-2; D is undetermined. CDR1 LNHNV and CDR2 YYDKDF come from the germline V gene (reference sequence). The CDR3 is made up of 16 amino acids. V lost 0 bases to trimming and J lost 1 base, with 9 bases between them. CDR3 in DNA: TGTGCCACCAGCAGAGAGAGCCCTCAGAACACCGGGGAGCTGTTTTTT. This encodes CATSRESPQNTGELFF.

V and J are TRBV5-1 and TRBJ2-1, with TRBD2 matching 9 bases. CDR1 SGHRS and CDR2 YFSETQ come from the germline V gene. The CDR3 loop spans 16 amino acids. V shed 4 bases, J shed 8 bases, and the junction held 13 bases outside the gene matches. The CDR3 loop is CASSVAGTSLPDEQFF. The CDR3 DNA reads as TGCGCCAGCAGCGTAGCCGGGACTAGCTTACCGGATGAGCAGTTCTTC.

The J gene is TRBJ1-6, the V gene TRBV18; tentative D call: TRBD1 (5 bases). Deletions cut 3 bases from V and 5 bases from J, with 11 bases between. Germline lookup yields CDR1 KGHSH and CDR2 LQKENI. CDR3 length: 15 residues. CDR3 sequence reads: CASSPRLTDNSPLHF. The CDR3 nucleotides are TGTGCCAGCTCACCGAGATTGACAGATAATTCACCCCTCCACTTT. Complete variable domain (other parts from reference TRBV18 and TRBJ1-6): NAGVMQNPRHLVRRRGQEARLRCSPMKGHSHVYWYRQLPEEGLKFMVYLQKENIIDESGMPKERFSAEFPKEGPSILRIQQVVRGDSAAYFCASSPRLTDNSPLHFGNGTRLTVT.

This chain joins TRBV2 and TRBJ1-4, with 8 positions matching TRBD1. The junction had 3 bases not matched to a gene; V was cut back by 4 bases and J by 2 bases. The CDR3 spans 15 residues. Germline V CDR1 and CDR2: SNHLY, FYNNEI. The CDR3 nucleotides are TGTGCCAGCAGTGTGGACAGGGTGACTAATGAAAAACTGTTTTTT. This sequence encodes CASSVDRVTNEKLFF.

The genes are TRBV5-1 and TRBJ2-1; D might be TRBD1 (6 bases). In germline, CDR1 is SGHRS, CDR2 YFSETQ. V was pared by 4 bases and J by 5 bases, with 16 bases between. This CDR3 has 15 amino acids. DNA for the CDR3: TGCGCCAGCAGCCTCGAGACAGGCCTTAACAATGAGCAGTTCTTC. It translates to CASSLETGLNNEQFF. The full variable domain, with the rest looked up from reference TRBV5-1 and TRBJ2-1, is KAGVTQTPRYLIKTRGQQVTLSCSPISGHRSVSWYQQTPGQGLQFLFEYFSETQRNKGNFPGRFSGRQFSNSRSEMNVSTLELGDSALYLCASSLETGLNNEQFFGPGTRLTVL.

This chain connects TRBV9 to TRBJ1-1; maybe TRBD1 (6 bases). The CDR3 length is 14 residues. Trimming took 0 bases from V and 4 from J, leaving 10 bases between them. Per germline, CDR1 SGDLS and CDR2 YYNGEE. The chain's CDR3 is CASSVEQGGTEAFF. CDR3 DNA: TGTGCCAGCAGCGTAGAACAGGGAGGCACTGAAGCTTTCTTT.

This chain joins TRBV12-3 or TRBV12-4 and TRBJ2-2; D may match TRBD1 or TRBD2 (5 bases each). Trimming cost V 4 bases and J 7 bases, with 10 bases left between them. The CDR3 consists of 13 residues. CDR3 protein: CASSSSGGGELFF. In nucleotides, the CDR3 is TGTGCCAGCAGTTCTTCTGGGGGCGGGGAGCTGTTTTTT.

This chain uses TRBV5-1 with TRBJ1-2; unclear D gene. The germline gives CDR1 SGHRS, CDR2 YFSETQ. Between the trimmed V and J ends, which lost 2 bases and 8 bases, there was a span of 16 bases. The CDR3 sequence is 14 residues long. The CDR3 DNA reads TGCGCCAGCAGCTTACAAGTAGCCGGTTTCGGCTACACCTTC. This gives the protein CASSLQVAGFGYTF.

This chain connects TRBV19 to TRBJ2-7; D not resolved. The CDR3 is made up of 13 amino acids. Germline V gene sequence: CDR1 LNHDA, CDR2 SQIVND (reference sequence). Deletions cut 5 bases from V and 2 bases from J, with 10 bases between. The CDR3 here is CASSETVPYEQYF. The CDR3 DNA is TGTGCCAGTAGTGAGACGGTTCCCTACGAGCAGTACTTC.